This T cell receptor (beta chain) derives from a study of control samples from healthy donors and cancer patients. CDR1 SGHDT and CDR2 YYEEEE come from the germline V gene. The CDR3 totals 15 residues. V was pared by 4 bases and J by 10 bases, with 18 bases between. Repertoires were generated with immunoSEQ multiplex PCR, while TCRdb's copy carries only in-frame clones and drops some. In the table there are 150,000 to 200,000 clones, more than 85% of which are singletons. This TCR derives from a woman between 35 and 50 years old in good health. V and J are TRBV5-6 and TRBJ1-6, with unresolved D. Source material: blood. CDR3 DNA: TGTGCCAGCAGCCTCTCGGGGAAAGGAGACTCACCCCTCCACTTT. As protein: CASSLSGKGDSPLHF. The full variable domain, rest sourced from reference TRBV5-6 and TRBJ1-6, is DAGVTQSPTHLIKTRGQQVTLRCSPKSGHDTVSWYQQALGQGPQFIFQYYEEEERQRGNFPDRFSGHQFPNYSSELNVNALLLGDSALYLCASSLSGKGDSPLHFGNGTRLTVT.